The 14 T cell receptor beta chains below come from one sample, sequenced in a study of T-cell memory formation after mild COVID-19. TCRdb reprocessed the 5' RACE reads with MiXCR, giving one entry per CDR3 protein. The sample carries approximately 290,000 distinct CDR3 sequences, approximately 7.6% recorded once. Sequenced material: PBMCs or a T cell subset sorted from them (not recorded which). These receptors originate from a man aged 18 to 30 who had mild COVID-19 (a few samples of this study predate the infection). Cell type and time point are not known.

The genes are TRBV7-9 and TRBJ1-6; D unresolved. CDR1 is SEHNR and CDR2 is FQNEAQ in the germline V gene (reference sequence). This CDR3 has 15 residues. Trimming cost V 5 bases and J 5 bases, with 13 bases left between them. The CDR3 bases are TGTGCCAGCAGCCTCTCTAGTCCGGATAATTCACCCCTCCACTTT. It translates to CASSLSSPDNSPLHF.

This clonotype turned up a few times. The chain joins TRBV24-1 to TRBJ2-3, with D perhaps matching TRBD2 (7 bases). The CDR3 is made up of 16 amino acids. Trimming shortened V by 4 bases and J by 4 bases, and 17 bases separated the two germline ends. Germline CDR1 KGHDR, CDR2 SFDVKD. The CDR3 spells CATSEAQGRDPDTQYF. The CDR3 DNA sequence: TGTGCCACCAGTGAGGCCCAGGGGAGGGACCCAGATACGCAGTATTTT.

In this sample, this clonotype turned up many times. The chain uses TRBV7-3 and TRBJ2-3, with D perhaps assigned TRBD1 or TRBD2 (5 bases each). CDR1 and CDR2 from the germline V gene are SGHTA and FQGTGA. The CDR3 extends over 15 amino acids. Deletions cut 3 bases from V and 6 bases from J, with 16 bases between. CDR3 amino acids: CASSFGGFRKDTQYF. In DNA form, the CDR3 reads TGTGCCAGCAGCTTTGGGGGTTTTAGAAAGGATACGCAGTATTTT.

This clonotype has only a few counts. The chain recombines TRBV5-6 with TRBJ2-7; the D gene could be TRBD1 or TRBD2 (5 bases each). Trimming stripped 0 bases from V and 0 bases from J, with 7 bases between. The CDR3 totals 14 residues. Germline V gene lookup returns CDR1 SGHDT and CDR2 YYEEEE. The CDR3 region is CASSLAGSSYEQYV. The CDR3 nucleotides are TGTGCCAGCAGCTTGGCAGGGAGCTCCTACGAGCAGTACGTC.

This clonotype was counted only a few times. The V call is TRBV7-2, the J call TRBJ2-2; TRBD2 might be the D (5 bases). CDR3 length: 15 residues. CDR1 and CDR2 from the germline V gene are SGHTA and FQGNSA. V was trimmed by 5 bases and J by 5 bases, leaving 15 bases between them. CDR3 bases: TGTGCCAGCAGCCGAGGGAAGGCTCGAACCGGGGAGCTGTTTTTT. It codes for CASSRGKARTGELFF.

This clonotype has a count of ten or more. This chain links TRBV4-3 with TRBJ2-1; possible D gene TRBD1, 5 bases. This CDR3 comprises 17 residues. Germline V gene lookup returns CDR1 LGHNA and CDR2 YSLEER. Trimming stripped 0 bases from V and 4 bases from J, with 16 bases between. CDR3 protein: CASSQETRQGGYNEQFF. The CDR3 nucleotides read TGCGCCAGCAGCCAAGAAACCCGGCAGGGTGGTTACAATGAGCAGTTCTTC.

In this sample, this clonotype turned up many times. J is TRBJ2-1 and V is TRBV5-4; no clear D. Germline CDR1 is SGHNT and CDR2 is YYREEE (reference sequence). V was pared by 5 bases and J by 8 bases, with 20 bases between. This CDR3 spans 15 amino acids. As DNA, the CDR3 is TGTGCCAGCAGTCCTCGGTCCGTCTCTGGGGATGAGCAGTTCTTC. Translating it yields CASSPRSVSGDEQFF.

V usage is TRBV24-1 and J usage is TRBJ1-2, with D unclear. Trimming removed 11 bases at V and 4 bases at J, with 10 bases between. The CDR3 contains 11 residues. The germline V gene has CDR1 KGHDR and CDR2 SFDVKD. The CDR3, as DNA: TGTGCCATAAACACTGCCTATGGCTACACCTTC. Translation: CAINTAYGYTF.

The V call is TRBV20-1, the J call TRBJ1-1, with D unclear. This CDR3 comprises 14 residues. V lost 0 bases and J lost 1, with 9 bases in between. Germline V gene lookup returns CDR1 DFQATT and CDR2 SNEGSKA (reference sequence). The chain's CDR3 is CSARDRARNTEAFF. DNA of the CDR3: TGCAGTGCTAGAGATCGCGCCCGGAACACTGAAGCTTTCTTT.

This clonotype occurred a few times. The chain carries TRBV6-6 and TRBJ2-7; 12 positions match TRBD1. Germline V lookup: CDR1 MNHNY, CDR2 SVGAGI (reference sequence). V gave up 0 bases and J gave up 7 bases; unmatched junction bases: 19. There are 20 residues in the CDR3. CDR3 sequence (DNA): TGTGCCAGCAGTTACTCGTTGGGCAGCGTGGGACAGGGGGCCCCTGGGGAGCAGTACTTC. This encodes CASSYSLGSVGQGAPGEQYF.

This clonotype was recorded at least ten times. V and J are TRBV12-3 or TRBV12-4 and TRBJ2-7, with D possibly matching TRBD2 (5 bases). V was clipped by 5 bases and J by 5 bases, with 22 bases between them. This CDR3 comprises 16 residues. The CDR3 sequence: CASSPSGINPRDEQYF. The CDR3 DNA follows: TGTGCCAGCAGTCCTTCGGGTATTAATCCGAGGGACGAGCAGTACTTC.

This clonotype was counted a few times. V is TRBV25-1 and J is TRBJ1-2; perhaps TRBD1 as D (5 bases). CDR1 MGHDK and CDR2 SYGVNS come from the germline V gene. V was clipped by 7 bases and J by 8 bases, with 17 bases between them. The CDR3 contains 13 residues. CDR3: CASTQANGGGYTF. Written as DNA, the CDR3 is TGTGCCAGCACCCAAGCCAATGGGGGAGGCTACACCTTC.

The chain links TRBV20-1 to TRBJ2-1; 8 nucleotides match TRBD1. V shed 3 bases and J 6 bases; nucleotides not matched to a gene: 10. Germline CDR1 and CDR2: DFQATT and SNEGSKA (reference sequence). The CDR3 consists of 15 residues. The CDR3 DNA reads as TGCAGTGCTAGGGATGGTAGGACAGGGAGCAATGAGCAGTTCTTC. Its protein product is CSARDGRTGSNEQFF.

This clonotype occurred a few times. The V and J genes are TRBV7-9 and TRBJ2-7, with D unclear. Per the germline V gene, CDR1 is SEHNR and CDR2 is FQNEAQ (reference sequence). This CDR3 contains 16 residues. V lost 3 bases and J lost 2, with 17 bases in between. The CDR3 bases are TGTGCCAGCAGCTTTTCGGTGGCGGCAGCAACCTACGAGCAGTACTTC. As protein: CASSFSVAAATYEQYF.